This entry features one T cell receptor beta chain sequence. The sample belongs to a study of blood T cell repertoires in COVID-19. CDR1 and CDR2 from the germline V gene are SEHNR and FQNEAQ (reference sequence). V lost 7 bases, J lost 2 bases, and 7 bases stayed unmatched. This CDR3 is 15 amino acids long. Per the original methods: Estimated nucleated cell counts came from reference gene primer amplification. Sequencing used immunoSEQ multiplex PCR; TCRdb keeps in-frame clones, though not all of them. That table furnishes V, J and clone size, whereas the DNA furnished D and trimming. The repertoire has more than 100,000 clones, about 86% of them found once; the top ten carry more than 7.5%.

This clonotype was sampled from a woman aged 55-75 years with active or convalescent COVID-19. Sample: peripheral blood. This chain links TRBV7-9 with TRBJ1-1; 10 bases line up with TRBD1. This CDR3 is CASTPGQGYNTEAFF. As DNA, the CDR3 is TGTGCCAGCACCCCGGGACAGGGGTATAACACTGAAGCTTTCTTT. The whole variable domain, remainder taken from reference TRBV7-9 and TRBJ1-1, is DTGVSQNPRHKITKRGQNVTFRCDPISEHNRLYWYRQTLGQGPEFLTYFQNEAQLEKSRLLSDRFSAERPKGSFSTLEIQRTEQGDSAMYLCASTPGQGYNTEAFFGQGTRLTVV.